The 13 T cell receptor beta chains below were found in one sample sequenced in a study of blood T cell repertoires in COVID-19. TCRdb's table, derived via immunoSEQ multiplex PCR, lists solely in-frame clones and lacks some. The data show approximately 100,000 clones, less than 85% seen once. Sample: peripheral blood. The receptors were gathered from a man in his 70s with active or convalescent COVID-19.

The chain uses TRBV11-3 and TRBJ2-4; the match to TRBD1 covers 10 bases. Germline CDR1 reads SGHNT; CDR2 reads YENEEA. This CDR3 is 14 amino acids long. V was clipped by 5 bases and J by 7 bases; unmatched bases: 5. The CDR3 loop is CASSPGQGSNIQYF. As DNA, the CDR3 is TGTGCCAGCAGCCCGGGACAGGGGAGTAACATTCAGTACTTC.

This clone was recorded a few times. V gene TRBV24-1 combines with J gene TRBJ2-1, with 12 positions matching TRBD2. The V segment lost 2 bases and the J segment 7 bases; nucleotides outside the gene matches: 5. Germline CDR1 is KGHDR and CDR2 is SFDVKD. CDR3 length: 16 amino acids. CDR3 in amino acids: CATSDSSGGAKNEQFF. The CDR3 DNA reads as TGTGCCACCAGTGATTCTAGCGGGGGGGCTAAAAATGAGCAGTTCTTC.

This chain joins TRBV5-1 and TRBJ2-2; TRBD1 agrees at 9 bases. Germline CDR1 SGHRS, CDR2 YFSETQ. J lost 4 bases, V lost 0 bases, and 1 base had no gene match. The CDR3 consists of 15 residues. CDR3 DNA: TGCGCCAGCAGCTTGGAACAGGGGGCCACCGGGGAGCTGTTTTTT. Translation: CASSLEQGATGELFF.

This clone was detected only a few times. Other nucleotide sequences from this sample produce the same CDR3. This chain joins TRBV12-3 or TRBV12-4 and TRBJ1-5; maybe TRBD1 (6 bases). V lost 4 bases and J 7 bases, leaving 11 bases between the germline ends. The CDR3 loop spans 13 amino acids. The CDR3 DNA is TGTGCCAGCAGTTCAGGGGAGGGCCAGCCCCAGCATTTT. It is translated as CASSSGEGQPQHF.

The chain uses TRBV27 and TRBJ1-5; tentative D call: TRBD1 (5 bases). Germline-derived CDR1 and CDR2 are MNHEY and SMNVEV (reference sequence). The CDR3 loop spans 16 amino acids. Trimming shortened V by 2 bases and J by 0 bases, and 11 bases separated the two germline ends. The CDR3 sequence: CASSLVRQFSNQPQHF. The CDR3 DNA reads as TGTGCCAGCAGTTTAGTGAGACAGTTTAGCAATCAGCCCCAGCATTTT.

The gene calls are TRBV2 and TRBJ2-2, with D uncertain. Between the trimmed V and J ends, which lost 5 bases and 5 bases, there was a span of 12 bases. The CDR3 consists of 14 residues. Germline CDR1 reads SNHLY; CDR2 reads FYNNEI. The CDR3 DNA reads as TGTGCCAGCAGTCTGACTGCGAGAACCGGGGAGCTGTTTTTT. Its translation: CASSLTARTGELFF.

V gene TRBV5-1 combines with J gene TRBJ2-7; tentative D call: TRBD1 (5 bases). There are 13 residues in the CDR3. V lost 0 bases, J lost 3 bases, and 7 bases lay in between. Germline CDR1 is SGHRS and CDR2 is YFSETQ. The CDR3 loop is CASSLAGYYEQYF. DNA of the CDR3: TGCGCCAGCAGCTTGGCAGGGTACTACGAGCAGTACTTC. Combining the CDR3 with reference TRBV5-1 and TRBJ2-7 gives the whole variable domain KAGVTQTPRYLIKTRGQQVTLSCSPISGHRSVSWYQQTPGQGLQFLFEYFSETQRNKGNFPGRFSGRQFSNSRSEMNVSTLELGDSALYLCASSLAGYYEQYFGPGTRLTVT.

The CDR3 DNA reads TGCGCCAGCAGCCCCACTGGTGGCAGGGGGTATGGCTACACCTTC. Its protein product is CASSPTGGRGYGYTF. This rearrangement joins TRBV5-1 to TRBJ1-2; TRBD1 agrees at 7 bases. The CDR3 loop spans 15 amino acids. Germline V lookup: CDR1 SGHRS, CDR2 YFSETQ. The V gene end was trimmed by 4 bases and the J gene end by 5 bases; junction bases not matched to a gene: 11.

A few counts support this clone. The rearrangement uses TRBV5-1 and TRBJ1-1, with D perhaps TRBD1 (6 bases). Trimming left V 1 base short and J 1 base short, with 26 bases between. The germline V gene encodes CDR1 SGHRS and CDR2 YFSETQ. The CDR3 is 20 residues long. The CDR3 reads CASSLTNSPRGFGTNTEAFF. CDR3 DNA sequence: TGCGCCAGCAGCTTGACCAATTCTCCCAGGGGCTTCGGTACGAACACTGAAGCTTTCTTT. Filled out from reference TRBV5-1 and TRBJ1-1, the complete variable domain reads KAGVTQTPRYLIKTRGQQVTLSCSPISGHRSVSWYQQTPGQGLQFLFEYFSETQRNKGNFPGRFSGRQFSNSRSEMNVSTLELGDSALYLCASSLTNSPRGFGTNTEAFFGQGTRLTVV.

The V call is TRBV5-6, the J call TRBJ1-6; possibly TRBD1 for D (5 bases). Deletions cut 3 bases from V and 7 bases from J, with 8 bases between. CDR1 is SGHDT, CDR2 YYEEEE, per germline. This CDR3 has 13 amino acids. CDR3 protein: CASSYDRNSPLHF. CDR3 DNA: TGTGCCAGCAGCTATGACAGAAATTCACCCCTCCACTTT.

This clone was recorded only once. The chain has TRBV2 and TRBJ2-3; D gene unclear. Per germline, CDR1 SNHLY and CDR2 FYNNEI. This CDR3 contains 14 residues. Trimming shortened V by 1 base and J by 2 bases, and 7 bases separated the two germline ends. CDR3 sequence: CASSEVQTTDTQYF. Here the CDR3 DNA reads TGTGCCAGCAGTGAAGTACAGACCACAGATACGCAGTATTTT.

This clone has a handful of counts. The chain carries TRBV6-5 and TRBJ1-5, with TRBD1 as a possible D gene (6 bases). V lost 5 bases and J 3 bases, leaving 8 bases between the germline ends. This CDR3 has 13 amino acids. CDR1 and CDR2 (germline): MNHEY, SVGAGI. Written as DNA, the CDR3 is TGTGCCAGCAGTACAGGGTTCAATCAGCCCCAGCATTTT. This codes for CASSTGFNQPQHF.

This clone has just a few counts. The chain is built from TRBV12-3 or TRBV12-4 and TRBJ2-7, with TRBD2 as a possible D gene (5 bases). The CDR3 runs to 13 residues. V was cut by 2 bases and J by 6 bases, with 11 bases left in between. The CDR3 DNA sequence: TGTGCCAGCAGTTTACGGGGAAAGAGCGAGCAGTACTTC. Protein: CASSLRGKSEQYF.